These T cell receptor beta chains were read from a single sample in a study of monozygotic twins with cystic fibrosis. Produced via immunoSEQ multiplex PCR; TCRdb's table is partial and in-frame only. Here the sample spans around 29,000 clones, about 82% being singletons. Material: blood. The receptor source for this set is a girl aged 2-9 years with cystic fibrosis. Each CDR3 is given with its conserved first and last residue. D genes are given only for firm matches. Clone size appears in some rows only: once, few, many, or a class for an expanded clone.

clone_size: -; j_call: TRBJ2-1; v_call: TRBV5-1; d_call: TRBD2; cdr3_length: 15; cdr3_aa: CASSSGLGSYNEQFF; cdr3_nt: TGCGCCAGCAGCTCCGGACTAGGTTCCTACAATGAGCAGTTCTTC
clone_size: -; j_call: TRBJ1-1; v_call: TRBV21-1; d_call: -; cdr3_length: 16; cdr3_aa: CASSPRELPESTEAFF; cdr3_nt: TGTGCCAGCAGCCCGCGGGAGCTTCCAGAGTCAACTGAAGCTTTCTTT
clone_size: -; j_call: TRBJ2-7; v_call: TRBV5-1; d_call: TRBD1; cdr3_length: 15; cdr3_aa: CASSPGQRNSYEQYF; cdr3_nt: TGCGCCAGCAGCCCGGGACAGAGAAACTCCTACGAGCAGTACTTC
clone_size: -; j_call: TRBJ1-1; v_call: TRBV19; d_call: TRBD1; cdr3_length: 17; cdr3_aa: CASSPGQGAFANTEAFF; cdr3_nt: TGTGCCAGTAGTCCGGGACAGGGGGCATTTGCGAACACTGAAGCTTTCTTT
clone_size: -; j_call: TRBJ1-2; v_call: TRBV5-1; d_call: -; cdr3_length: 15; cdr3_aa: CASSLAREGRYGYTF; cdr3_nt: TGCGCCAGCAGCTTGGCGCGGGAAGGGAGGTATGGCTACACCTTC
clone_size: once; j_call: TRBJ2-7; v_call: TRBV5-6; d_call: -; cdr3_length: 13; cdr3_aa: CASSLYQSYEQYF; cdr3_nt: TGTGCCAGCAGCTTGTACCAGTCCTACGAGCAGTACTTC
clone_size: few; j_call: TRBJ1-2; v_call: TRBV6-1; d_call: TRBD1; cdr3_length: 15; cdr3_aa: CASSYRTGAYYGYTF; cdr3_nt: TGTGCCAGCAGCTACAGGACAGGGGCCTACTATGGCTACACCTTC
clone_size: -; j_call: TRBJ1-2; v_call: TRBV11-2; d_call: TRBD1; cdr3_length: 15; cdr3_aa: CASSPRQGNLYGYTF; cdr3_nt: TGTGCCAGCAGCCCCCGACAGGGGAACCTCTATGGCTACACCTTC
clone_size: once; j_call: TRBJ1-2; v_call: TRBV13; d_call: -; cdr3_length: 15; cdr3_aa: CASSPGRGLNYGYTF; cdr3_nt: TGTGCCAGCAGCCCCGGACGGGGTCTTAACTATGGCTACACCTTC
clone_size: few; j_call: TRBJ2-7; v_call: TRBV28; d_call: TRBD1; cdr3_length: 15; cdr3_aa: CASSSQGQGSYEQYF; cdr3_nt: TGTGCCAGCAGTTCCCAGGGACAGGGCTCCTACGAGCAGTACTTC
clone_size: few; j_call: TRBJ2-7; v_call: TRBV7-9; d_call: -; cdr3_length: 16; cdr3_aa: CASSLGQSSSSYEQYF; cdr3_nt: TGTGCCAGCAGCTTAGGACAGTCCTCCAGCTCCTACGAGCAGTACTTC
clone_size: -; j_call: TRBJ1-5; v_call: TRBV28; d_call: -; cdr3_length: 12; cdr3_aa: CAGGRGNQPQHF; cdr3_nt: TGTGCGGGGGGTAGGGGCAATCAGCCCCAGCATTTT
clone_size: -; j_call: TRBJ2-5; v_call: TRBV6-5; d_call: TRBD1; cdr3_length: 14; cdr3_aa: CASRPRGQGETQYF; cdr3_nt: TGTGCCAGCAGACCCAGGGGGCAGGGGGAGACCCAGTACTTC
clone_size: -; j_call: TRBJ2-1; v_call: TRBV30; d_call: -; cdr3_length: 12; cdr3_aa: CAWSVRGNEQFF; cdr3_nt: TGTGCCTGGAGTGTACGAGGTAATGAGCAGTTCTTC